The 8 T cell receptor beta chains in this list originate from one sample, sequenced in a study of shared clonotypes between healthy human individuals (dated by TCRdb to about 2020). The library was generated by the immunoSEQ multiplex PCR assay. The table was pulled from immuneACCESS by TCRdb, which kept in-frame rearrangements only. Such tables lose some clones; where checked, under half of the loss comes from unresolved V genes, and the rest has no known cause. For this sample the table gives some 1,600,000 clones, of which under 99% were detected only once. Roughly 0.42% of the sample comes from the top ten. The source material was naive CD4+ T cells sorted from blood. Interpreted using the paper, the cell subset or site label stands for: CD45RA+ positively selected. The receptors stem from a man aged 30 to 45 in good health.

This clone was observed a single time. The chain has TRBV7-9 and TRBJ2-5; the match to TRBD2 covers 7 bases. With 5 bases clipped from V and 1 base from J, the junction kept 10 bases outside the gene matches. The CDR3 sequence is 16 residues long. CDR1 and CDR2 from the germline V gene are SEHNR and FQNEAQ (reference sequence). CDR3: CASSPPGGSRQETQYF. In DNA form, the CDR3 reads TGTGCCAGCAGCCCCCCGGGCGGGAGTCGCCAAGAGACCCAGTACTTC.

The chain employs TRBV11-3 and TRBJ2-1; the D gene could be TRBD1 or TRBD2 (5 bases each). The germline CDR1 and CDR2 sequences are SGHNT and YENEEA. The CDR3 runs to 15 residues. The V gene lost 3 bases and the J gene lost 5 bases, with 14 bases spanning the gap. DNA for the CDR3: TGTGCCAGCAGCTTTCGGGACGACGCCAACAATGAGCAGTTCTTC. Protein product: CASSFRDDANNEQFF.

The chain uses TRBV5-6 and TRBJ2-5; possible D gene TRBD1, 5 bases. The V and J ends lost 2 bases and 3 bases respectively, with 17 bases between them. Germline V lookup: CDR1 SGHDT, CDR2 YYEEEE. CDR3 length equals 16 residues. The CDR3 sequence is CASSFSPRVEEETQYF. Written as DNA, the CDR3 is TGTGCCAGCAGCTTTAGTCCCAGGGTTGAAGAAGAGACCCAGTACTTC. The whole variable domain, remainder taken from reference TRBV5-6 and TRBJ2-5, is DAGVTQSPTHLIKTRGQQVTLRCSPKSGHDTVSWYQQALGQGPQFIFQYYEEEERQRGNFPDRFSGHQFPNYSSELNVNALLLGDSALYLCASSFSPRVEEETQYFGPGTRLLVL.

About this clone itself: This same CDR3 is encoded by further DNA sequences in the sample. J is TRBJ2-7 and V is TRBV5-1; D is unresolved. Germline V CDR1 and CDR2: SGHRS, YFSETQ. The CDR3 has 13 amino acids. V lost 0 bases and J lost 3, with 7 bases in between. The CDR3 sequence is CASSLVSDYEQYF. CDR3 nucleotides: TGCGCCAGCAGCTTGGTGAGCGACTACGAGCAGTACTTC. The full variable domain, rest sourced from reference TRBV5-1 and TRBJ2-7, is KAGVTQTPRYLIKTRGQQVTLSCSPISGHRSVSWYQQTPGQGLQFLFEYFSETQRNKGNFPGRFSGRQFSNSRSEMNVSTLELGDSALYLCASSLVSDYEQYFGPGTRLTVT.

J is TRBJ2-3 and V is TRBV7-2, with 9 bases aligning to TRBD2. The J segment lost 1 base and the V segment lost 8 bases, leaving 7 bases of the junction unmatched. CDR1 is SGHTA and CDR2 is FQGNSA in the germline V gene. The CDR3 is made up of 15 amino acids. The CDR3 region has the DNA TGTGCCAGCTGGGGCCAGCGGGAGGGCACAGATACGCAGTATTTT. This translates into CASWGQREGTDTQYF. Based on the CDR3 plus reference TRBV7-2 and TRBJ2-3, the full variable domain is GAGVSQSPSNKVTEKGKDVELRCDPISGHTALYWYRQSLGQGLEFLIYFQGNSAPDKSGLPSDRFSAERTGGSVSTLTIQRTQQEDSAVYLCASWGQREGTDTQYFGPGTRLTVL.

CDR3 coding DNA: TGTGCCAGCAGCTTGGGAGTGTACAGGGATACGCAGTATTTT. Its protein product is CASSLGVYRDTQYF. This chain joins TRBV11-2 and TRBJ2-3; D tentatively reads TRBD1 or TRBD2 (5 bases each). The V gene's germline CDR1 is SGHAT and CDR2 FQNNGV. The CDR3 loop spans 14 amino acids. V lost 3 bases, J lost 6 bases, and 13 bases lay in between.

This clone was seen only a few times. This chain joins TRBV7-6 and TRBJ1-4, with a tentative D call TRBD1 (5 bases). Deletions cut 5 bases from V and 8 bases from J, with 12 bases between. The germline CDR1 and CDR2 sequences are SGHVS and FNYEAQ. The CDR3 consists of 13 residues. CDR3 protein: CASSTGPAEKLFF. CDR3 bases: TGTGCCAGCAGCACAGGACCAGCCGAAAAACTGTTTTTT.

In DNA, the CDR3 is TGCGCCAGCGGCCAGACAGGCCAAGGGGAGCTGTTTTTT. Protein sequence: CASGQTGQGELFF. The rearrangement joins TRBV5-1 to TRBJ2-2; D may be TRBD1 (6 bases). Germline V CDR1 and CDR2: SGHRS, YFSETQ. The germline V and J ends were trimmed by 7 bases and 8 bases, with 15 bases remaining between them. This CDR3 spans 13 amino acids.